This is a list of T cell receptor beta chains from one sample in a study of blood T cell repertoires in COVID-19. Repertoires were generated with immunoSEQ multiplex PCR, while TCRdb's copy carries only in-frame clones and drops some. Found here are around 170,000 clones, 65% to 90% of them singletons; the top ten hold 1.5%. The sample was peripheral blood. The receptor set was obtained from a human donor in a cohort sampled during active COVID-19. CDR3s include the opening cysteine and the closing phenylalanine or tryptophan. A D gene is named only where the DNA matches it firmly. Clone size is not always given. Where it is, it says once, few, many or a class for expanded clones.

cdr3_nt | cdr3_aa | d_call | j_call | v_call | clone_size
TGTGCCAGCAGCGTAGCTACAGGGTCGGCCTCTGGGGCCAACGTCCTGACTTTC | CASSVATGSASGANVLTF | - | TRBJ2-6 | TRBV9 | -
TGTGCCAGCAGTTTATCGGAGGGGGGGAGCACTGAAGCTTTCTTT | CASSLSEGGSTEAFF | - | TRBJ1-1 | TRBV28 | -
TGTGCCAGCAGTTACGCCACAGGGGGCAGCTCCTACGAGCAGTACTTC | CASSYATGGSSYEQYF | TRBD1 | TRBJ2-7 | TRBV6-5 | -
TGTGCCAGCAGCCAAGTGGGGGCAGTTGAAGCTTTCTTT | CASSQVGAVEAFF | - | TRBJ1-1 | TRBV14 | -
TGTGCCAGCAGCGTCCAGGGGGCAAATACGCAGTATTTT | CASSVQGANTQYF | TRBD1 | TRBJ2-3 | TRBV9 | -
TGTGCCAGCAGCAAACAGGCGGAAAACACTGAAGCTTTCTTT | CASSKQAENTEAFF | - | TRBJ1-1 | TRBV6-4 | -
TGTGCCAGCAGCCTAACCGGGACAGGGGGCAACAATGAGCAGTTCTTC | CASSLTGTGGNNEQFF | TRBD1 | TRBJ2-1 | TRBV7-2 | -
TGTGCCAGCAGTAGGGCTAGCGGGATACCAATTACCTACAATGAGCAGTTCTTC | CASSRASGIPITYNEQFF | TRBD2 | TRBJ2-1 | TRBV6-4 | -
TGTGCCAGCAGCTCGTACAGGGGGGAAGGAAACACCATATATTTT | CASSSYRGEGNTIYF | TRBD1 | TRBJ1-3 | TRBV11-2 | -
TGCGCCAGCAGAAACGGGACAGTGAGCTCCTACGAGCAGTACTTC | CASRNGTVSSYEQYF | TRBD1 | TRBJ2-7 | TRBV5-1 | -
TGCGCCAGCAGCGACCCCGGGACAGGGCCCTACGAGCAGTACTTC | CASSDPGTGPYEQYF | TRBD1 | TRBJ2-7 | TRBV5-1 | once
TGTGCCAGCAGCTTGGGCACCTCGGGGGATGGCTACACCTTC | CASSLGTSGDGYTF | - | TRBJ1-2 | TRBV5-8 | -
TGCGCCAGCAGTCCCGGGACAGCTGGGGCCAACGTCCTGACTTTC | CASSPGTAGANVLTF | TRBD1 | TRBJ2-6 | TRBV10-1 | -
TGTGCCAGCAGTTTAAGGGAGTGGTCCACTGAAGCTTTCTTT | CASSLREWSTEAFF | - | TRBJ1-1 | TRBV28 | -
TGTGCCACCAGCAGAGGGGGGGGAAACACTGAAGCTTTCTTT | CATSRGGGNTEAFF | - | TRBJ1-1 | TRBV15 | -
TGTGCCAGCAGCTTGGGCAGTCTTTCCTACGAGCAGTACTTC | CASSLGSLSYEQYF | - | TRBJ2-7 | TRBV7-2 | -
TGTGCCAGCAGTTTAAGTCCGGGATACCAAGAGACCCAGTACTTC | CASSLSPGYQETQYF | - | TRBJ2-5 | TRBV27 | -
TGTGCCAGCAGTCGGGACTCGTCGAGCTCTGGGGCCAACGTCCTGACTTTC | CASSRDSSSSGANVLTF | - | TRBJ2-6 | TRBV6-6 | many
TGTGCCAGCTTTGGGCGGGGGGAGGTCTATGGCTACACCTTC | CASFGRGEVYGYTF | - | TRBJ1-2 | TRBV6-5 | once
TGTGCCATCAGTGAACAGGGAAGTGAAAAACTGTTTTTT | CAISEQGSEKLFF | - | TRBJ1-4 | TRBV10-3 | -
TGTGCCAGCAGTTTTCGGGGGAGGAGGAACTATGGCTACACCTTC | CASSFRGRRNYGYTF | - | TRBJ1-2 | TRBV6-5 | once
TGCGCCAGCAGTGAAGGAACAGGGACCTACGAGCAGTACTTC | CASSEGTGTYEQYF | - | TRBJ2-7 | TRBV10-1 | -
TGTGCCAGCAGCTCTGGGACTGCGAGCTCCTACAATGAGCAGTTCTTC | CASSSGTASSYNEQFF | - | TRBJ2-1 | TRBV7-8 | -
TGTGCCAGCAGTTCGCTCAGGGGGCAGAATCAGCCCCAGCATTTT | CASSSLRGQNQPQHF | TRBD1 | TRBJ1-5 | TRBV6-5 | few
TGTGCCAGCAGTTTGGCCGATTGGGGCTACACCTTC | CASSLADWGYTF | - | TRBJ1-2 | TRBV28 | -
TGTGCCAGCAGCCTTCAGGGTAGGGAAAAACTGTTTTTT | CASSLQGREKLFF | - | TRBJ1-4 | TRBV6-5 | -
TGTGCCAGCAGTTTCGGGGTTAGCAATCAGCCCCAGCATTTT | CASSFGVSNQPQHF | - | TRBJ1-5 | TRBV6-2/TRBV6-3 | few
TGTGCTAGTGGTTTGGGACAGGGAGTTGTTACGCAGTATTTT | CASGLGQGVVTQYF | TRBD1 | TRBJ2-3 | TRBV12-5 | -
TGTGCCACCAGCAGAGAGGGACAGACCACTGAAGCTTTCTTT | CATSREGQTTEAFF | TRBD1 | TRBJ1-1 | TRBV15 | -
TGTGCCAGCAGTTCGGGACAGGCCCAGGGCTACACCTTC | CASSSGQAQGYTF | TRBD1 | TRBJ1-2 | TRBV6-2/TRBV6-3 | many
TGTGCCAGCGGGACTAGCGGCTCCTACGAGCAGTACTTC | CASGTSGSYEQYF | TRBD2 | TRBJ2-7 | TRBV6-5 | -
TGTGCCAGCTCACCGACAGGGTACGATGCTGGAAACACCATATATTTT | CASSPTGYDAGNTIYF | TRBD1 | TRBJ1-3 | TRBV18 | -
TGTGCCAGCAGCTCCCCCCTAGCGGGGGGCTACAATGAGCAGTTCTTC | CASSSPLAGGYNEQFF | TRBD2 | TRBJ2-1 | TRBV5-4 | -
TGTGCCAGCAGTTCCGGACTAGCGGGAGGGAAAAGCTCCTACAATGAGCAGTTCTTC | CASSSGLAGGKSSYNEQFF | TRBD2 | TRBJ2-1 | TRBV27 | -
TGTGCCAGCAGCTTAGAAGGGGATGGAAACACCATATATTTT | CASSLEGDGNTIYF | - | TRBJ1-3 | TRBV7-9 | few
TGTGCTAGTGGTTTGATAGGGGCGGGGGCTGAAGCTTTCTTT | CASGLIGAGAEAFF | - | TRBJ1-1 | TRBV12-5 | -
TGTGCCAGCAGTGAAATTTCAGGGGGCTACGAGCAGTACTTC | CASSEISGGYEQYF | TRBD1 | TRBJ2-7 | TRBV25-1 | few
TGCGCCAGCAGACCCGGGACTAGCTCCCGCTACGAGCAGTACTTC | CASRPGTSSRYEQYF | TRBD2 | TRBJ2-7 | TRBV5-1 | -
TGCAGCGTTGTGGCGGGAGCAGCCACAGATACGCAGTATTTT | CSVVAGAATDTQYF | TRBD2 | TRBJ2-3 | TRBV29-1 | -
TGTGCCAGCACGGCAGGGAAAGGTTCACCCCTCCACTTT | CASTAGKGSPLHF | - | TRBJ1-6 | TRBV5-4 | -
TGCAGTGCTAGTGGGACAGGGGCCACTCTGGGTAGAGCTTTCTTT | CSASGTGATLGRAFF | TRBD1 | TRBJ1-1 | TRBV20-1 | once
TGCGCCAGCAGCACAGGGCGCGGGGGGTCAGATACGCAGTATTTT | CASSTGRGGSDTQYF | TRBD2 | TRBJ2-3 | TRBV5-1 | -
TGTGCCAGCAGCGTAGACCGGACAGGGAAGGCAGATACGCAGTATTTT | CASSVDRTGKADTQYF | TRBD1 | TRBJ2-3 | TRBV9 | -
TGTGCCAGCAGTCCCTGGGGGGGAGTGAACACTGAAGCTTTCTTT | CASSPWGGVNTEAFF | - | TRBJ1-1 | TRBV25-1 | -
TGCGCCAGCAGCGGCCCTTCCGGGAGGGGAACCTACGAGCAGTACTTC | CASSGPSGRGTYEQYF | TRBD2 | TRBJ2-7 | TRBV4-1 | -
TGTGCCAGCAGTGAAGGGCAGGGGGCCGGGGAGCTGTTTTTT | CASSEGQGAGELFF | TRBD1 | TRBJ2-2 | TRBV6-4 | -
TGCGCCAGCAGCCCTGGTGGGACAGGGGCTTCACCCCTCCACTTT | CASSPGGTGASPLHF | TRBD1 | TRBJ1-6 | TRBV5-1 | -
TGTGCCAGCAGCGGCGGATCCCCCTACGAGCAGTACTTC | CASSGGSPYEQYF | - | TRBJ2-7 | TRBV9 | -
TGTGCCAGCAGTCACGACAGGGGGCGGGTGAGCAATCAGCCCCAGCATTTT | CASSHDRGRVSNQPQHF | TRBD1 | TRBJ1-5 | TRBV3-1/TRBV3-2 | -
TGCGCCAGCAGCCCGGGACAGGGAAGAAGGGAGACCCAGTACTTC | CASSPGQGRRETQYF | TRBD1 | TRBJ2-5 | TRBV4-1 | -
TGTGCCAGCTCACCACCGAGTCGGCAGGGCGAGCAGTACTTC | CASSPPSRQGEQYF | - | TRBJ2-7 | TRBV18 | -
TGTGCCAGCAGCAAGACAGGGCCCCACGAGCAGTACTTC | CASSKTGPHEQYF | TRBD1 | TRBJ2-7 | TRBV7-9 | -
TGTGCCAGCAGTCCCTACCGGGACATAAGAGGCGCTGGCTACACCTTC | CASSPYRDIRGAGYTF | - | TRBJ1-2 | TRBV27 | -
TGTGCCAGCAGCCATGGGACCGGGGGCTACGAGCAGTACTTC | CASSHGTGGYEQYF | - | TRBJ2-7 | TRBV5-5 | -
TGCGCCAGCAGCTTGGAGTCCGGGACTAACTATGGCTACACCTTC | CASSLESGTNYGYTF | - | TRBJ1-2 | TRBV5-1 | few
TGTGCCAGCAGCGTGACAGGGAGGATTAACACTGAAGCTTTCTTT | CASSVTGRINTEAFF | TRBD1 | TRBJ1-1 | TRBV9 | -
TGTGCCAGCAGCCAAGGGACAGGGCTTAGAAACACCATATATTTT | CASSQGTGLRNTIYF | TRBD1 | TRBJ1-3 | TRBV3-1/TRBV3-2 | few